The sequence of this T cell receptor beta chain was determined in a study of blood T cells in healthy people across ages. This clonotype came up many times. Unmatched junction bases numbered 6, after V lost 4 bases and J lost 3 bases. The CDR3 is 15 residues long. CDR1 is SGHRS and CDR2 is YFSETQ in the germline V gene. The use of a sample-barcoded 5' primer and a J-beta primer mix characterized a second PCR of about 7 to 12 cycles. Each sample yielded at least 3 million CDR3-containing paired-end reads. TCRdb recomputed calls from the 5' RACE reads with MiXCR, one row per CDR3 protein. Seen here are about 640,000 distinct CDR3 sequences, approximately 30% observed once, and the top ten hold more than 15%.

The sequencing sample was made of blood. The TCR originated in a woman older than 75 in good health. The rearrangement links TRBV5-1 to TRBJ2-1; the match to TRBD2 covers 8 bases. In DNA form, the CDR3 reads TGCGCCAGCAGCACAGCGGGGGCAAACTACAATGAGCAGTTCTTC. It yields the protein CASSTAGANYNEQFF.